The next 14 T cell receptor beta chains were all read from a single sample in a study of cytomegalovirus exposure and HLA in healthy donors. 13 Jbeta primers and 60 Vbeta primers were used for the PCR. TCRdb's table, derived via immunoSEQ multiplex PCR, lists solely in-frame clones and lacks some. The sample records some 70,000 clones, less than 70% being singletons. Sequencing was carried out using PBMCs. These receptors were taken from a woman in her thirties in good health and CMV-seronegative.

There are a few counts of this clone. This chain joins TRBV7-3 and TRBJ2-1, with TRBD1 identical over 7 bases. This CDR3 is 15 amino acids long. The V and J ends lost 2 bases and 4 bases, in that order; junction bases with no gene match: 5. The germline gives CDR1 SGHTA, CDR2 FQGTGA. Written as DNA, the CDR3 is TGTGCCAGCAGCTTAGACAGGGACCCTTACAATGAGCAGTTCTTC. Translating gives CASSLDRDPYNEQFF.

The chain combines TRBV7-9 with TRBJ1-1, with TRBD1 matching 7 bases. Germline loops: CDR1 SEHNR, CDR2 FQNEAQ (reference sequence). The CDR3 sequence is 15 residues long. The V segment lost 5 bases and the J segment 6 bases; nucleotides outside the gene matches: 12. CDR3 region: CASSIPDRAAAEAFF. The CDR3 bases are TGTGCCAGCAGCATTCCAGACAGGGCGGCGGCTGAAGCTTTCTTT.

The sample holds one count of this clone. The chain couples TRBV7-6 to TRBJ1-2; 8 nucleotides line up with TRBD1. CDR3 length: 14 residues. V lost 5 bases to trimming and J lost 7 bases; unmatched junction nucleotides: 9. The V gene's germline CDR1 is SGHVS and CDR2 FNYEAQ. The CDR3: CASSPGTGLGGYTF. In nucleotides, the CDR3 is TGTGCCAGCAGCCCCGGGACAGGCCTTGGTGGCTACACCTTC.

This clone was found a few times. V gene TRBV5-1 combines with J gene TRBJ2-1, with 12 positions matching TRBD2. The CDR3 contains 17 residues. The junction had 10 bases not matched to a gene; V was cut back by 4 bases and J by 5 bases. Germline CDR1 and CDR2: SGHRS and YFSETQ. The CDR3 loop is CASSTLPGLAGNNEQFF. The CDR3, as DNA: TGCGCCAGCAGCACCCTACCCGGACTAGCGGGGAACAATGAGCAGTTCTTC.

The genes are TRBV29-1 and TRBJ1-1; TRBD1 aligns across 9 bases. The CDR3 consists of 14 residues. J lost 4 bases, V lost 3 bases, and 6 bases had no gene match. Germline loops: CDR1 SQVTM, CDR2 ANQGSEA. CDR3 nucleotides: TGCAGCGTTGATAGCCGGACAGGGGTCACTGAAGCTTTCTTT. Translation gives CSVDSRTGVTEAFF. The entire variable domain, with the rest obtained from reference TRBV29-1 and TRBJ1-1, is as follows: SAVISQKPSRDICQRGTSLTIQCQVDSQVTMMFWYRQQPGQSLTLIATANQGSEATYESGFVIDKFPISRPNLTFSTLTVSNMSPEDSSIYLCSVDSRTGVTEAFFGQGTRLTVV.

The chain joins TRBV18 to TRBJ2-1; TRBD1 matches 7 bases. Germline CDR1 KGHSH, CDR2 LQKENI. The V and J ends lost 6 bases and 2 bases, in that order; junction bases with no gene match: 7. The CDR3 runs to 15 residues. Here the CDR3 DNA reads TGTGCCAGCTCCGCTACGGGGACAGCCTACAATGAGCAGTTCTTC. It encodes CASSATGTAYNEQFF.

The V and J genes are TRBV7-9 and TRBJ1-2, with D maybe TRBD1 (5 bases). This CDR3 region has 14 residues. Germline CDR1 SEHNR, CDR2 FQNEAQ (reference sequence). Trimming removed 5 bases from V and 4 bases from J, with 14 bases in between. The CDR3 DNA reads TGTGCCAGCAGCGTCAGCGGGGGTAGCTATGGCTACACCTTC. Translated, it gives CASSVSGGSYGYTF.

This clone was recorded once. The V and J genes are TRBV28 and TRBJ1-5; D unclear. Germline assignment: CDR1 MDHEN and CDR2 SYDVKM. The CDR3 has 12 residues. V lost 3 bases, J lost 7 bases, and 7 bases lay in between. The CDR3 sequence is CASSFGGQPQHF. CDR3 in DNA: TGTGCCAGCAGTTTCGGAGGGCAGCCCCAGCATTTT. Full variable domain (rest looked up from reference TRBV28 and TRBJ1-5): DVKVTQSSRYLVKRTGEKVFLECVQDMDHENMFWYRQDPGLGLRLIYFSYDVKMKEKGDIPEGYSVSREKKERFSLILESASTNQTSMYLCASSFGGQPQHFGDGTRLSIL.

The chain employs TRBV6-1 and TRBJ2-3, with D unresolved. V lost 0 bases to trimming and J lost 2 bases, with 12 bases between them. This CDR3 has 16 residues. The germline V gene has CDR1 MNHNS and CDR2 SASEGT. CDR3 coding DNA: TGTGCCAGCAGTGAAGCCATCACACCATCCACAGATACGCAGTATTTT. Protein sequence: CASSEAITPSTDTQYF.

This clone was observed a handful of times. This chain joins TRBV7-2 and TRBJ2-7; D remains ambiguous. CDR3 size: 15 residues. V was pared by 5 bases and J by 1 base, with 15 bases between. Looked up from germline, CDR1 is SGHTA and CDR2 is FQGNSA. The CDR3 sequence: CASSPMPGSSYEQYF. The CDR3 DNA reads TGTGCCAGCAGCCCCATGCCAGGTTCGTCCTACGAGCAGTACTTC.

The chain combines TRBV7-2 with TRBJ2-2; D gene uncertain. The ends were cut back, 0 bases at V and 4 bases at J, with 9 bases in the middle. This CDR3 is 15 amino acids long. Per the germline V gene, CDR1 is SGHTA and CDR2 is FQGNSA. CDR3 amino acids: CASSLAPRSTGELFF. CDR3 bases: TGTGCCAGCAGCTTAGCTCCACGTAGCACCGGGGAGCTGTTTTTT. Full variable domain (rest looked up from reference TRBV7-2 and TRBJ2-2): GAGVSQSPSNKVTEKGKDVELRCDPISGHTALYWYRQSLGQGLEFLIYFQGNSAPDKSGLPSDRFSAERTGGSVSTLTIQRTQQEDSAVYLCASSLAPRSTGELFFGEGSRLTVL.

CDR3 coding DNA: TGTGCCTGGAGTGTACCTAGCGGGGGGGCCTACGAGCAGTACTTC. It translates to CAWSVPSGGAYEQYF. The chain links TRBV30 to TRBJ2-7; 12 bases agree with TRBD2. The CDR3 loop spans 15 amino acids. Germline values: CDR1 GTSNPN, CDR2 SVGIG (reference sequence). Germline trimming cut 0 bases from V and 2 bases from J; bases unmatched to any gene: 2.

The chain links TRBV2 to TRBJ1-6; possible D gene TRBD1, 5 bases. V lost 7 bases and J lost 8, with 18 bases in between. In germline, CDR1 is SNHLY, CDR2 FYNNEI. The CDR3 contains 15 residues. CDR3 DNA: TGTGCCAGCAACCCAGGGCTCCATGGGGATTCACCCCTCCACTTT. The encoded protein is CASNPGLHGDSPLHF.

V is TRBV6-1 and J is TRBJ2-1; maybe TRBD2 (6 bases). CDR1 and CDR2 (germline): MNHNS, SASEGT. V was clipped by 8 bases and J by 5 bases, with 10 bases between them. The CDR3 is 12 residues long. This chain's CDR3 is CASVGGDNEQFF. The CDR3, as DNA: TGTGCCAGCGTCGGCGGGGACAATGAGCAGTTCTTC.